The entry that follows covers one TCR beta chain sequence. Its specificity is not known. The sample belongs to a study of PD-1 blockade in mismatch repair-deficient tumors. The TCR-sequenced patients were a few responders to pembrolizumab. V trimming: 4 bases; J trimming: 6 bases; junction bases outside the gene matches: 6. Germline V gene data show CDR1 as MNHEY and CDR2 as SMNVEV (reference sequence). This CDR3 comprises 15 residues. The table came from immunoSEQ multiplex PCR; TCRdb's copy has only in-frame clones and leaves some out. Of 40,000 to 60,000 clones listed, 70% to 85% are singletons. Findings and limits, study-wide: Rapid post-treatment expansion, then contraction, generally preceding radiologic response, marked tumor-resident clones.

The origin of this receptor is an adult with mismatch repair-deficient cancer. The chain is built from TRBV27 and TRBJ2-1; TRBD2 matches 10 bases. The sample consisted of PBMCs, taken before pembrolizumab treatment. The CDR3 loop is CASSSLAGGANEQFF. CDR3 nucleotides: TGTGCCAGCAGTTCTTTAGCGGGAGGAGCCAATGAGCAGTTCTTC.